These T cell receptor beta chains were read from a single sample in a study of early stage breast cancer tumors. Libraries were prepared by immunoSEQ multiplex PCR; TCRdb keeps only in-frame clonotypes and omits some of them. The sample contains around 4,800 clones, around 68% of which appear only once. What was sequenced was normal breast tissue next to the tumor. The origin of the receptors is a person in their sixties with breast cancer. CDR3s include the opening cysteine and the closing phenylalanine or tryptophan. D genes are given only for firm matches. Size is stated for part of the rows, as once, few or many counts, or as a class when the clone is expanded.

CASSPLTGFQPQHF | TGTGCCAGCTCACCCTTGACAGGGTTTCAGCCCCAGCATTTT | TRBD1 | TRBJ1-5 | NA | TRBV18
CASSPGGNYGYTF | TGTGCCAGCTCACCAGGGGGTAACTATGGCTACACCTTC | NA | TRBJ1-2 | NA | TRBV18
CASSFSIGATDTQYF | TGTGCCAGCAGCTTTTCTATCGGGGCCACAGATACGCAGTATTTT | NA | TRBJ2-3 | NA | TRBV5-6
CASSPGLAGVGNEQFF | TGTGCCAGCAGCCCCGGACTAGCGGGAGTTGGTAATGAGCAGTTCTTC | TRBD2 | TRBJ2-1 | NA | TRBV4-2
CASSSRNTYEQYF | TGTGCCAGTAGTAGTAGGAACACCTACGAGCAGTACTTC | NA | TRBJ2-7 | NA | TRBV19
CASSLLGESYEQYF | TGCGCCAGCAGCTTGTTGGGGGAGTCCTACGAGCAGTACTTC | NA | TRBJ2-7 | few | TRBV5-1
CASSPSPSNTEAFF | TGCGCCAGCAGCCCCTCCCCCAGCAACACTGAAGCTTTCTTT | NA | TRBJ1-1 | few | TRBV4-1
CASSSSGSSYNEQFF | TGTGCCAGCAGTTCTAGCGGGAGCTCCTACAATGAGCAGTTCTTC | TRBD2 | TRBJ2-1 | NA | TRBV27
CASSYGEETQYF | TGTGCCAGTAGCTACGGGGAGGAGACCCAGTACTTC | NA | TRBJ2-5 | NA | TRBV19
CASGVKQPQHF | TGTGCCAGTGGGGTGAAGCAGCCCCAGCATTTT | NA | TRBJ1-5 | once | TRBV6-9
CASSEAPFEAFF | TGTGCCAGCAGTGAAGCTCCTTTTGAAGCTTTCTTT | NA | TRBJ1-1 | NA | TRBV6-1
CASSSRQTEAFF | TGTGCCAGCAGCTCCCGACAGACTGAAGCTTTCTTT | NA | TRBJ1-1 | NA | TRBV7-3
CASSRKALRLANTEAFF | TGTGCCAGTAGCAGAAAGGCCCTCAGATTAGCGAACACTGAAGCTTTCTTT | NA | TRBJ1-1 | NA | TRBV19
CASSLGTGYGYTF | TGTGCCAGCAGCTTAGGGACAGGCTATGGCTACACCTTC | TRBD1 | TRBJ1-2 | NA | TRBV7-9
CASSWGQGYEQYF | TGTGCCAGCAGCTGGGGACAGGGGTACGAGCAGTACTTC | TRBD1 | TRBJ2-7 | NA | TRBV7-3
CSVEDPAGMNTEAFF | TGCAGCGTTGAAGACCCGGCAGGGATGAACACTGAAGCTTTCTTT | NA | TRBJ1-1 | NA | TRBV29-1
CASSQADGRNTEAFF | TGTGCCAGCAGCCAGGCCGACGGGAGGAACACTGAAGCTTTCTTT | NA | TRBJ1-1 | NA | TRBV4-2
CASSLDPTDMGNQPQHF | TGCGCCAGCAGCTTGGACCCAACGGATATGGGCAATCAGCCCCAGCATTTT | NA | TRBJ1-5 | NA | TRBV5-1
CASSVGLAGRETQYF | TGTGCCAGCAGCGTAGGACTAGCGGGGAGGGAGACCCAGTACTTC | TRBD2 | TRBJ2-5 | NA | TRBV9
CASSFSSTDTQYF | TGTGCCAGCAGTTTCTCTAGCACAGATACGCAGTATTTT | NA | TRBJ2-3 | NA | TRBV2
CASSIGQGAETQYF | TGTGCCAGTAGTATAGGCCAAGGGGCAGAGACCCAGTACTTC | NA | TRBJ2-5 | NA | TRBV19
CASSLAGTDAYEQYF | TGTGCCAGCAGCTTAGCGGGGACCGATGCCTACGAGCAGTACTTC | NA | TRBJ2-7 | NA | TRBV7-2
CASSYDRLSNQPQHF | TGTGCCAGCAGTTACGACCGACTTAGCAATCAGCCCCAGCATTTT | NA | TRBJ1-5 | NA | TRBV28
CASSPTGGNTEAFF | TGCGCCAGCAGCCCGACAGGCGGGAACACTGAAGCTTTCTTT | NA | TRBJ1-1 | NA | TRBV5-1
CASSEQGRGTEAFF | TGTGCCAGCAGTGAACAGGGCAGAGGCACTGAAGCTTTCTTT | NA | TRBJ1-1 | NA | TRBV6-5
CASSVDSQNQPQHF | TGCGCCAGCAGCGTGGACAGCCAAAATCAGCCCCAGCATTTT | NA | TRBJ1-5 | NA | TRBV5-1
CASSEELGPRGAFF | TGTGCCAGCAGTGAGGAATTGGGGCCTCGAGGAGCTTTCTTT | NA | TRBJ1-1 | NA | TRBV6-4
CASSQGVAYEQYF | TGTGCCAGCAGCCAAGGAGTAGCGTACGAGCAGTACTTC | NA | TRBJ2-7 | NA | TRBV4-2
CASSAYWDSSNQPQHF | TGTGCCAGCAGTGCCTATTGGGACAGTAGCAATCAGCCCCAGCATTTT | TRBD1 | TRBJ1-5 | NA | TRBV6-1
CASSIGVLAGEREFF | TGTGCCAGCAGCATTGGGGTGCTAGCGGGAGAACGTGAGTTCTTC | NA | TRBJ2-1 | NA | TRBV21-1
CASSPRGETQYF | TGTGCCAGTAGTCCCAGGGGAGAGACCCAGTACTTC | NA | TRBJ2-5 | NA | TRBV19
CSVDLGLADTDTQYF | TGCAGCGTAGATTTGGGACTAGCGGACACAGATACGCAGTATTTT | TRBD2 | TRBJ2-3 | NA | TRBV29-1
CASSIGQGHNYGYTF | TGTGCCAGCAGTATCGGACAGGGCCATAACTATGGCTACACCTTC | TRBD1 | TRBJ1-2 | NA | TRBV5-6
CASSPGISYNEQFF | TGTGCCAGCAGCCCAGGGATCTCCTACAATGAGCAGTTCTTC | NA | TRBJ2-1 | NA | TRBV13
CASGGDRGFNYGYTF | TGTGCCAGTGGTGGGGACAGGGGATTTAACTATGGCTACACCTTC | TRBD1 | TRBJ1-2 | few | TRBV19
CASSLNSGATGELFF | TGTGCCAGCAGCTTAAATAGCGGGGCCACCGGGGAGCTGTTTTTT | TRBD2 | TRBJ2-2 | NA | TRBV7-3
CASSPDYYGYTF | TGTGCCAGCTCACCAGATTACTATGGCTACACCTTC | NA | TRBJ1-2 | NA | TRBV18
CASSYEAGTGDYGYTF | TGTGCCAGCAGTTACGAGGCGGGCACTGGGGACTATGGCTACACCTTC | NA | TRBJ1-2 | NA | TRBV6-5
CASSLDRGPFNTGELFF | TGTGCCAGCAGCTTGGACAGGGGTCCCTTTAACACCGGGGAGCTGTTTTTT | TRBD1 | TRBJ2-2 | few | TRBV5-6
CASSLGANTEAFF | TGTGCCAGCAGTTTGGGCGCGAACACTGAAGCTTTCTTT | NA | TRBJ1-1 | NA | TRBV27
CASSYSDGETQYF | TGTGCCAGCAGTTACTCCGATGGGGAGACCCAGTACTTC | NA | TRBJ2-5 | NA | TRBV6-5
CASSDSTYEQYF | TGTGCCAGCAGTGATTCCACCTACGAGCAGTACTTC | NA | TRBJ2-7 | NA | TRBV6-1
CASSMRFVGPNTEAFF | TGTGCCAGTAGTATGCGGTTTGTTGGACCGAACACTGAAGCTTTCTTT | NA | TRBJ1-1 | NA | TRBV19
CASSESAAQDTGELFF | TGTGCCAGCAGTGAATCTGCTGCTCAAGACACCGGGGAGCTGTTTTTT | NA | TRBJ2-2 | NA | TRBV6-1
CASSPMGRGGSYEQYF | TGTGCCAGCAGCCCTATGGGGCGGGGGGGCTCCTACGAGCAGTACTTC | TRBD2 | TRBJ2-7 | NA | TRBV2
CTSSPGLEVGGRHTGELFF | TGCACCAGCAGCCCCGGTCTCGAGGTGGGAGGGCGACACACCGGGGAGCTGTTTTTT | NA | TRBJ2-2 | NA | TRBV1
CASRIYAQETQYF | TGTGCCAGCAGAATTTACGCCCAAGAGACCCAGTACTTC | NA | TRBJ2-5 | NA | TRBV5-8
CASSRGQKNTEAFF | TGTGCCAGTAGTAGGGGACAGAAGAACACTGAAGCTTTCTTT | TRBD1 | TRBJ1-1 | NA | TRBV19
CASSLSGKDTGELFF | TGCGCCAGCAGCCTATCAGGGAAAGACACCGGGGAGCTGTTTTTT | NA | TRBJ2-2 | NA | TRBV5-1
CASSPVGTGGTDTQYF | TGTGCCAGCTCACCAGTGGGAACAGGGGGCACAGATACGCAGTATTTT | TRBD1 | TRBJ2-3 | NA | TRBV18
CASSLGTAGQYF | TGTGCCAGCAGCCTCGGGACAGCTGGGCAGTACTTC | TRBD1 | TRBJ2-7 | few | TRBV13
CASSVQAQGAHRNTIYF | TGTGCCAGCAGCGTCCAGGCACAGGGAGCACATAGAAACACCATATATTTT | NA | TRBJ1-3 | NA | TRBV9
CASSYSGGLALETQYF | TGTGCCAGCAGTTACTCGGGCGGACTAGCCCTGGAGACCCAGTACTTC | TRBD2 | TRBJ2-5 | NA | TRBV6-5
CASSPSGASEETQYF | TGTGCCAGCTCACCATCGGGGGCGAGCGAGGAGACCCAGTACTTC | NA | TRBJ2-5 | NA | TRBV18
CASSWGTSGGKNIQYF | TGCGCCAGCAGCTGGGGGACTAGCGGGGGAAAAAACATTCAGTACTTC | TRBD2 | TRBJ2-4 | NA | TRBV5-1
CASSLTRGRGYEQYF | TGTGCCAGCAGCTTGACCAGGGGGCGTGGGTACGAGCAGTACTTC | TRBD1 | TRBJ2-7 | NA | TRBV11-3
CASSADWRIRGELFF | TGTGCCAGCAGCGCAGACTGGAGGATCCGCGGGGAGCTGTTTTTT | NA | TRBJ2-2 | NA | TRBV9
CASSLEGTGVGNEQFF | TGTGCCAGCAGCTTGGAGGGGACAGGGGTCGGCAATGAGCAGTTCTTC | TRBD1 | TRBJ2-1 | NA | TRBV5-4